This is a list of T cell receptor beta chains from one sample in a study of shared clonotypes between healthy human individuals. Profiled with immunoSEQ multiplex PCR; TCRdb holds only in-frame clones, not every one. The sample includes roughly 2.2 million clones, just under 95% seen only once; the top ten take about 0.36%. Material for sequencing was naive CD4+ T cells from PBMCs. Every receptor here comes from a man between 18 and 29 years old in good health. Some clones in this sample may be carry-over from other donors' samples. CDR3s include the opening cysteine and the closing phenylalanine or tryptophan. A D gene is named only where the DNA matches it firmly. The size field is filled for only some rows; it gives once, few, many or a size class.

J: TRBJ1-3; size: .; D: .; V: TRBV19; DNA: TGTGCCAGCAAGGCGTTGCGCTCTGGAAACACCATATATTTT; CDR3: CASKALRSGNTIYF
J: TRBJ1-3; size: .; D: .; V: TRBV28; DNA: TGTGCCAGCAGTTTCCCCGGGAATAGAAACACCATATATTTT; CDR3: CASSFPGNRNTIYF
J: TRBJ2-1; size: .; D: .; V: TRBV7-9; DNA: TGTGCCAGCAGCTTAGTTCTGCTCGGGAGAACGGTGAATGAGCAGTTCTTC; CDR3: CASSLVLLGRTVNEQFF
J: TRBJ1-3; size: .; D: .; V: TRBV29-1; DNA: TGCAGCGTTGAAGAACAGGATGTGAGTGGAAACACCATATATTTT; CDR3: CSVEEQDVSGNTIYF
J: TRBJ2-7; size: .; D: TRBD2; V: TRBV6-5; DNA: TGTGCCAGCAGTCTTACTAGCGGGAGGGCCTACGAGCAGTACTTC; CDR3: CASSLTSGRAYEQYF
J: TRBJ2-7; size: .; D: TRBD2; V: TRBV5-1; DNA: TGCGCCAGCAGCTTGGGGGCGGGAGAAGTCTACGAGCAGTACTTC; CDR3: CASSLGAGEVYEQYF
J: TRBJ2-1; size: .; D: .; V: TRBV28; DNA: TGTGCCAGCAGTTTTACCCGCGGTGGCTATTTGAGGGGAAAGTACAATGAGCAGTTCTTC; CDR3: CASSFTRGGYLRGKYNEQFF
J: TRBJ1-2; size: .; D: .; V: TRBV30; DNA: TGTGCCTGGAGCGAAGGAGGCATGGACTATGGCTACACCTTC; CDR3: CAWSEGGMDYGYTF
J: TRBJ2-7; size: .; D: .; V: TRBV13; DNA: TGTGCCAGCAGCTTACCCGGGACCTACGAGCAGTACTTC; CDR3: CASSLPGTYEQYF
J: TRBJ1-1; size: .; D: TRBD1; V: TRBV5-6; DNA: TGTGCCAGCAGCTTGGCTAGAAGGGATCGACAGGGAGGGGACACTGAAGCTTTCTTT; CDR3: CASSLARRDRQGGDTEAFF
J: TRBJ2-3; size: .; D: TRBD1; V: TRBV11-2; DNA: TGTGCCAGCAGCACGGGACAGGGGGACACAGATACGCAGTATTTT; CDR3: CASSTGQGDTDTQYF
J: TRBJ2-4; size: .; D: .; V: TRBV11-2; DNA: TGTGCCAGCAGCTTCCCGTCTGGGACCTTGGCCTTC; CDR3: CASSFPSGTLAF
J: TRBJ1-2; size: .; D: .; V: TRBV7-2; DNA: TGTGCCAGCAGCATCCGGGACTCCACTTCCTATGGCTACACCTTC; CDR3: CASSIRDSTSYGYTF
J: TRBJ2-7; size: .; D: .; V: TRBV25-1; DNA: TGTGCCAGCAGTGAATTAACCGGGGGCGGGTACGAGCAGTACTTC; CDR3: CASSELTGGGYEQYF
J: TRBJ2-2; size: .; D: .; V: TRBV28; DNA: TGTGCCAGCAGTTTGTTAGTGTTGATGGGCACCGGGGAGCTGTTTTTT; CDR3: CASSLLVLMGTGELFF
J: TRBJ1-5; size: .; D: .; V: TRBV5-6; DNA: TGTGCCAGCAGCTTGTTCTGGCAGGACAATCAGCCCCAGCATTTT; CDR3: CASSLFWQDNQPQHF
J: TRBJ1-1; size: .; D: .; V: TRBV19; DNA: TGTGCCAGTAGTATTGGGCATAACACTGAAGCTTTCTTT; CDR3: CASSIGHNTEAFF
J: TRBJ1-2; size: once; D: .; V: TRBV30; DNA: TGTGCCTGGAGTGGTCGATATGGCTACACCTTC; CDR3: CAWSGRYGYTF
J: TRBJ1-3; size: .; D: .; V: TRBV9; DNA: TGTGCCAGCAGCGTAGGGGGGGACGCCATATATTTT; CDR3: CASSVGGDAIYF
J: TRBJ1-1; size: .; D: .; V: TRBV21-1; DNA: TGTGCCACCGTCCCCAAGGGGAGAAAGAACACTGAAGCTTTCTTT; CDR3: CATVPKGRKNTEAFF
J: TRBJ2-5; size: .; D: .; V: TRBV7-2; DNA: TGTGCCAGCAGTACCGGGCGAGGAGAGACCCAGTACTTC; CDR3: CASSTGRGETQYF
J: TRBJ1-1; size: .; D: .; V: TRBV7-9; DNA: TGTGCCAGCAGCCCCTGGACAGTTTCGAACACTGAAGCTTTCTTT; CDR3: CASSPWTVSNTEAFF
J: TRBJ2-3; size: once; D: .; V: TRBV6-1; DNA: TGTGCCAGCAGTGATCCCCCAGATACGCAGTATTTT; CDR3: CASSDPPDTQYF
J: TRBJ2-1; size: once; D: TRBD2; V: TRBV18; DNA: TGTGCCAGCTCACCCAGGTCGGCGGGAGGCCCGGATGAGCAGTTCTTC; CDR3: CASSPRSAGGPDEQFF
J: TRBJ1-1; size: once; D: .; V: TRBV6-6; DNA: TGTGCCAGCAGTTACCGCCTCGGAATGGGACGGGAGGTTGTTTTCTTT; CDR3: CASSYRLGMGREVVFF
J: TRBJ2-3; size: .; D: TRBD2; V: TRBV10-3; DNA: TGTGCCATCAGTGAGTCTAGCTTTATAAGCGGGAGGAGGGCAGATACGCAGTATTTT; CDR3: CAISESSFISGRRADTQYF
J: TRBJ1-2; size: .; D: .; V: TRBV30; DNA: TGTGCCTGGAGTGAGAGAGCCGCGGGAGGCTACACCTTC; CDR3: CAWSERAAGGYTF
J: TRBJ2-7; size: .; D: .; V: TRBV30; DNA: TGTGCCTGGAGATCAGCCAGAAGGCCCGAGCAGTACTTC; CDR3: CAWRSARRPEQYF
J: TRBJ2-5; size: .; D: .; V: TRBV28; DNA: TGTGCCAGCAGTTTCAGGGAAGCGGGCCACCAAGAGACCCAGTACTTC; CDR3: CASSFREAGHQETQYF
J: TRBJ2-7; size: .; D: TRBD1; V: TRBV28; DNA: TGTGCCAGCAGGCGGACAGGGGGATCCTACGAGCAGTACTTC; CDR3: CASRRTGGSYEQYF
J: TRBJ1-1; size: .; D: TRBD1; V: TRBV19; DNA: TGTGCCAGTAGCACGGACAGGGGGCGGACTGAAGCTTTCTTT; CDR3: CASSTDRGRTEAFF
J: TRBJ2-1; size: .; D: .; V: TRBV28; DNA: TGTGCCAGCAGTTCGCTGCAGCGGACTCAATACATATACAATGAGCAGTTCTTC; CDR3: CASSSLQRTQYIYNEQFF
J: TRBJ2-3; size: .; D: .; V: TRBV20-1; DNA: TGCAGTGCTAGTACCGATACGCAGTATTTT; CDR3: CSASTDTQYF
J: TRBJ2-6; size: .; D: .; V: TRBV7-3; DNA: TGTGCCAGCAGCTTAGGACACGCCGGCTCTGGGGCCAACGTCCTGACTTTC; CDR3: CASSLGHAGSGANVLTF
J: TRBJ1-5; size: .; D: .; V: TRBV28; DNA: TGTGCCAGCAGTTTATGGCACTCCGGACGGAGCAATCAGCCCCAGCATTTT; CDR3: CASSLWHSGRSNQPQHF
J: TRBJ1-2; size: .; D: .; V: TRBV28; DNA: TGTGCCAGCAGTAACACGGGCTACACCTTC; CDR3: CASSNTGYTF
J: TRBJ1-5; size: .; D: .; V: TRBV28; DNA: TGTGCCAGCAGCCCATATTTACGGGATCAGCCCCAGCATTTT; CDR3: CASSPYLRDQPQHF
J: TRBJ1-5; size: .; D: .; V: TRBV28; DNA: TGTGCCAGCAGCTTTAGCCTATTAGGAGGTGGCCTAGGGGGGATAAGCAATCAGCCCCAGCATTTT; CDR3: CASSFSLLGGGLGGISNQPQHF
J: TRBJ1-1; size: once; D: TRBD1; V: TRBV27; DNA: TGTGCCAGCAGTCCAGCAGGCAGGGGGCAAACTGAAGCTTTCTTT; CDR3: CASSPAGRGQTEAFF
J: TRBJ1-5; size: .; D: .; V: TRBV5-5; DNA: TGTGCCAGCAGCTATATCGGGACCTCGGTGGATCAGCCCCAGCATTTT; CDR3: CASSYIGTSVDQPQHF
J: TRBJ2-5; size: .; D: .; V: TRBV5-4; DNA: TGTGCCAGCAGCGGAGGGACAAAAGAGACCCAGTACTTC; CDR3: CASSGGTKETQYF
J: TRBJ1-1; size: .; D: .; V: TRBV5-4; DNA: TGTGCCAGCAGCTTCGGGCAGGGGATGACTGAAGCTTTCTTT; CDR3: CASSFGQGMTEAFF
J: TRBJ2-7; size: .; D: .; V: TRBV4-1; DNA: TGCGCCAGCAGCCAAGATGCTCCCGGACTTGGCGAGCAGTACTTC; CDR3: CASSQDAPGLGEQYF
J: TRBJ2-1; size: .; D: TRBD2; V: TRBV5-1; DNA: TGCGCCAGCAGCCCGGGTAGCGGGAGCTCCTACAATGAGCAGTTCTTC; CDR3: CASSPGSGSSYNEQFF
J: TRBJ1-2; size: .; D: .; V: TRBV25-1; DNA: TGTGCCAGGATACAACCGGGACGGCCTGCGTCTAACTATGGCTACACCTTC; CDR3: CARIQPGRPASNYGYTF
J: TRBJ2-1; size: .; D: .; V: TRBV5-4; DNA: TGTGCCAGCAGGACCGACAGCTACAATGAGCAGTTCTTC; CDR3: CASRTDSYNEQFF
J: TRBJ2-3; size: .; D: .; V: TRBV5-1; DNA: TGCGCCAGCAGCTTGGCTAGAACGCGGGGCACAGATACGCAGTATTTT; CDR3: CASSLARTRGTDTQYF
J: TRBJ2-7; size: few; D: TRBD1; V: TRBV18; DNA: TGTGCCAGCTCACAGGGGGCGCGGGCCTACGAGCAGTACTTC; CDR3: CASSQGARAYEQYF
J: TRBJ1-1; size: .; D: .; V: TRBV19; DNA: TGTGCCAGTAGTTCTGGAAGGGTCATGAACACTGAAGCTTTCTTT; CDR3: CASSSGRVMNTEAFF
J: TRBJ1-1; size: .; D: .; V: TRBV5-1; DNA: TGCGCCAGCAGCCCACTATCGGGGGGCACTGAAGCTTTCTTT; CDR3: CASSPLSGGTEAFF
J: TRBJ2-2; size: .; D: .; V: TRBV19; DNA: TGTGCCAGTAGTAGGAAGGGCGTGTTTGACACCGGGGAGCTGTTTTTT; CDR3: CASSRKGVFDTGELFF
J: TRBJ2-2; size: .; D: TRBD2; V: TRBV14; DNA: TGTGCCAGCTCCCCACTAGCGCGCACCGGGGAGCTGTTTTTT; CDR3: CASSPLARTGELFF
J: TRBJ1-5; size: .; D: .; V: TRBV16; DNA: TGTGCCAGCAGCCAAGGGGCGGGTAATCAGCCCCAGCATTTT; CDR3: CASSQGAGNQPQHF
J: TRBJ1-1; size: few; D: .; V: TRBV29-1; DNA: TGCAGCGTTGGGGGGGTCCTGAACACTGAAGCTTTCTTT; CDR3: CSVGGVLNTEAFF
J: TRBJ1-5; size: .; D: .; V: TRBV19; DNA: TGTGCCAGTAGTTCCAGCCACCCACCGTATCAGCCCCAGCATTTT; CDR3: CASSSSHPPYQPQHF
J: TRBJ2-7; size: .; D: TRBD1; V: TRBV4-3; DNA: TGCGCCAGCAGCCAAATCGCAGGGGGCGCTGGGAACGAGCAGTACTTC; CDR3: CASSQIAGGAGNEQYF
J: TRBJ2-3; size: .; D: TRBD2; V: TRBV7-2; DNA: TGTGCCAGCAGCTTAGTAGGGACTAGCGTTGATACGCAGTATTTT; CDR3: CASSLVGTSVDTQYF
J: TRBJ1-5; size: .; D: .; V: TRBV30; DNA: TGTGCCTGGTCATCAGGGATCAATCAGCCCCAGCATTTT; CDR3: CAWSSGINQPQHF
J: TRBJ2-2; size: .; D: TRBD1; V: TRBV19; DNA: TGTGCCAGCCGGGACAGGGCGCACACCGGGGAGCTGTTTTTT; CDR3: CASRDRAHTGELFF
J: TRBJ2-1; size: .; D: TRBD1; V: TRBV9; DNA: TGTGCCAGCAGCGCACAACAGGGGGCACACAATGAGCAGTTCTTC; CDR3: CASSAQQGAHNEQFF